The 32 T cell receptor beta chains below all came from one sample that was sequenced in a study of shared clonotypes between healthy human individuals. Clones were sequenced by immunoSEQ multiplex PCR, and TCRdb holds only the in-frame ones, with some missing. This sample has approximately 2,000,000 clones; roughly 92% occur once, and the top ten carry 0.3% to 0.45%. The sample comprised naive CD4+ T cells from PBMCs. Subset described: CD45RA+ positively selected. All receptors come from a man between 18 and 35 years old in good health. Some clones in this sample may be carry-over from other donors' samples.

This chain links TRBV19 with TRBJ1-5; D uncertain. The length of the CDR3 is 15 residues. The germline CDR1 and CDR2 sequences are LNHDA and SQIVND (reference sequence). With 7 bases removed from V and 2 bases from J, the gap between germline ends came to 15 bases. CDR3 DNA sequence: TGTGCCAGTAAAGGCGGGTCGGCCGGCAATCAGCCCCAGCATTTT. This codes for CASKGGSAGNQPQHF.

V gene TRBV9 combines with J gene TRBJ2-7, with TRBD1 as a possible D gene (5 bases). V was clipped by 0 bases and J by 6 bases, with 16 bases between them. The germline gives CDR1 SGDLS, CDR2 YYNGEE. CDR3 length: 15 amino acids. DNA for the CDR3: TGTGCCAGCAGCGTAGAGGGGAACAGGTACGGCGAGCAGTACTTC. It is translated as CASSVEGNRYGEQYF.

V usage is TRBV7-2 and J usage is TRBJ2-7, with 7 bases that match TRBD1. The germline CDR1 and CDR2 sequences are SGHTA and FQGNSA. J was trimmed by 3 bases and V by 2 bases; bases with no gene match: 1. This CDR3 region has 13 residues. CDR3 loop: CASSLYRGYEQYF. The CDR3 nucleotides are TGTGCCAGCAGCTTATACAGGGGCTACGAGCAGTACTTC.

The chain links TRBV6-5 to TRBJ2-7; the D is unclear. V dropped 0 bases and J dropped 3 bases, with 9 bases sitting between them. This CDR3 has 14 residues. The germline V gene has CDR1 MNHEY and CDR2 SVGAGI. The CDR3 DNA sequence: TGTGCCAGCAGTTACTCGGGCATTTACTACGAGCAGTACTTC. This gives the protein CASSYSGIYYEQYF.

The rearrangement links TRBV18 to TRBJ2-7, with D perhaps TRBD2 (6 bases). CDR1 and CDR2 from the germline V gene are KGHSH and LQKENI. The V gene lost 3 bases and the J gene lost 4 bases, with 13 bases spanning the gap. CDR3 length: 14 residues. CDR3 sequence: CASSPSSEQYEQYF. For the CDR3, the DNA is TGTGCCAGCTCACCGTCTAGCGAGCAATACGAGCAGTACTTC.

The chain is built from TRBV29-1 and TRBJ2-5; TRBD1 matches 8 bases. The CDR3 contains 13 residues. V trimming: 3 bases; J trimming: 2 bases; junction bases outside the gene matches: 2. Germline values: CDR1 SQVTM, CDR2 ANQGSEA. CDR3 DNA: TGCAGCGTTGACGGGACAGGACAAGAGACCCAGTACTTC. Its translation: CSVDGTGQETQYF.

The chain joins TRBV5-1 to TRBJ2-2; D might be TRBD1 (6 bases). This CDR3 region has 16 residues. Germline V gives CDR1 SGHRS, CDR2 YFSETQ. Trimming took 3 bases from V and 0 from J, leaving 12 bases between them. CDR3 sequence (DNA): TGCGCCAGCAGCTGGGGGCCCAGCCCGAACACCGGGGAGCTGTTTTTT. Translation gives CASSWGPSPNTGELFF.

The chain couples TRBV5-4 to TRBJ2-1, with D tentatively TRBD2 (7 bases). This CDR3 has 14 residues. V lost 2 bases and J 6 bases, leaving 12 bases between the germline ends. Germline V gene data show CDR1 as SGHNT and CDR2 as YYREEE (reference sequence). Here the CDR3 DNA reads TGTGCCAGCAGCTTAAGGGGGGGTGGCAATGAGCAGTTCTTC. It encodes CASSLRGGGNEQFF.

This sequence joins TRBV5-6 and TRBJ2-3, with D tentatively TRBD2 (5 bases). The V and J ends lost 2 bases and 4 bases respectively, with 14 bases between them. The CDR3 has 15 amino acids. Germline lookup yields CDR1 SGHDT and CDR2 YYEEEE. The CDR3 reads CASSLGPSGADTQYF. The CDR3 region has the DNA TGTGCCAGCAGCTTAGGTCCTTCCGGGGCAGATACGCAGTATTTT.

The chain is built from TRBV5-4 and TRBJ2-1; 9 bases agree with TRBD1. The V gene end was trimmed by 4 bases and the J gene end by 2 bases; junction bases not matched to a gene: 16. This CDR3 region has 19 residues. Germline V lookup: CDR1 SGHNT, CDR2 YYREEE (reference sequence). The CDR3: CASSRANRDRVGTYNEQFF. Written as DNA, the CDR3 is TGTGCCAGCAGCCGAGCTAACCGGGACAGGGTAGGGACCTACAATGAGCAGTTCTTC.

This chain uses TRBV15 with TRBJ1-5; 9 positions agree with TRBD1. The V and J ends lost 1 base and 6 bases, in that order; junction bases with no gene match: 7. The germline CDR1 and CDR2 sequences are LNHNV and YYDKDF (reference sequence). The CDR3 is made up of 16 amino acids. As DNA, the CDR3 is TGTGCCACCAGCAGAGGAGACAGGGGGGAAGCTCAGCCCCAGCATTTT. This translates into CATSRGDRGEAQPQHF.

The chain links TRBV5-6 to TRBJ2-5, with D maybe TRBD1 (6 bases). Germline V gives CDR1 SGHDT, CDR2 YYEEEE. The CDR3 totals 16 residues. The germline V and J ends were trimmed by 5 bases and 2 bases, with 19 bases remaining between them. The DNA for the CDR3 is TGTGCCAGCAGTCCACCAGGGGTCTTGAGGCAAGAGACCCAGTACTTC. This gives the protein CASSPPGVLRQETQYF.

The rearrangement links TRBV19 to TRBJ1-5; D uncertain. The germline V and J ends were trimmed by 3 bases and 3 bases, with 9 bases remaining between them. Looked up from germline, CDR1 is LNHDA and CDR2 is SQIVND (reference sequence). This CDR3 contains 14 residues. This CDR3 reads CASSIARYNQPQHF. The CDR3 coding sequence is TGTGCCAGTAGTATCGCGCGGTACAATCAGCCCCAGCATTTT.

The genes are TRBV7-4 and TRBJ2-7; D is undetermined. The CDR3 sequence is 16 residues long. V was pared by 4 bases and J by 2 bases, with 18 bases between. Germline V gene lookup returns CDR1 SGHVT and CDR2 SQSDAQ. CDR3 loop: CASSSIPSSRPYEQYF. Here the CDR3 DNA reads TGTGCCAGCAGCTCCATACCCAGCAGTCGCCCCTACGAGCAGTACTTC.

The CDR3 here is CASSRPPGFEQYF. The CDR3 DNA reads TGTGCCAGCAGCCGACCACCGGGTTTCGAGCAGTACTTC. V is TRBV5-6 and J is TRBJ2-7; D remains unclear. This CDR3 has 13 residues. V dropped 4 bases and J dropped 6 bases, with 14 bases sitting between them. CDR1 SGHDT and CDR2 YYEEEE come from the germline V gene.

J is TRBJ1-5 and V is TRBV5-1; D is undetermined. V lost 0 bases and J 1 base, leaving 11 bases between the germline ends. The CDR3 has 16 amino acids. Germline CDR1 is SGHRS and CDR2 is YFSETQ. The CDR3 nucleotides are TGCGCCAGCAGCTTGGGTCTGGCGGGGAGCAATCAGCCCCAGCATTTT. Protein: CASSLGLAGSNQPQHF. Looking up the rest from reference TRBV5-1 and TRBJ1-5 gives the full variable domain: KAGVTQTPRYLIKTRGQQVTLSCSPISGHRSVSWYQQTPGQGLQFLFEYFSETQRNKGNFPGRFSGRQFSNSRSEMNVSTLELGDSALYLCASSLGLAGSNQPQHFGDGTRLSIL.

This chain links TRBV28 with TRBJ2-5; D possibly matches TRBD1 or TRBD2 (5 bases each). The germline gives CDR1 MDHEN, CDR2 SYDVKM. CDR3 length: 15 residues. V was clipped by 6 bases and J by 1 base, with 15 bases between them. DNA for the CDR3: TGTGCCAGCAGAACCCACCAGGGACGCCAAGAGACCCAGTACTTC. It yields the protein CASRTHQGRQETQYF. The whole variable domain, filled in from reference TRBV28 and TRBJ2-5, reads DVKVTQSSRYLVKRTGEKVFLECVQDMDHENMFWYRQDPGLGLRLIYFSYDVKMKEKGDIPEGYSVSREKKERFSLILESASTNQTSMYLCASRTHQGRQETQYFGPGTRLLVL.

The chain combines TRBV27 with TRBJ1-4; perhaps TRBD1 as D (5 bases). The germline CDR1 and CDR2 sequences are MNHEY and SMNVEV (reference sequence). V was clipped by 3 bases and J by 6 bases, with 14 bases between them. The length of the CDR3 is 15 residues. The CDR3 loop is CASSLTRGGYEKLFF. The CDR3 region has the DNA TGTGCCAGCAGTTTGACCCGTGGGGGTTATGAAAAACTGTTTTTT.

The V gene is TRBV5-1, the J gene TRBJ2-7; the D gene is possibly TRBD2 (5 bases). Germline CDR1 and CDR2: SGHRS and YFSETQ. The CDR3 is 15 residues long. Trimming pared 4 bases from V and 7 bases from J, leaving 21 bases between. The CDR3: CASSRVWGDEEEQYF. The CDR3 bases are TGCGCCAGCAGCCGAGTCTGGGGAGACGAGGAGGAGCAGTACTTC. Variable domain in full (rest from reference TRBV5-1 and TRBJ2-7): KAGVTQTPRYLIKTRGQQVTLSCSPISGHRSVSWYQQTPGQGLQFLFEYFSETQRNKGNFPGRFSGRQFSNSRSEMNVSTLELGDSALYLCASSRVWGDEEEQYFGPGTRLTVT.

This clone was detected once. This chain connects TRBV9 to TRBJ2-3; no reliable D call. From germline, CDR1 is SGDLS and CDR2 YYNGEE. The CDR3 has 11 residues. V lost 0 bases and J lost 7, with 3 bases in between. CDR3 nucleotides: TGTGCCAGCAGCGTAGAACATACGCAGTATTTT. The encoded protein is CASSVEHTQYF.

The rearrangement joins TRBV10-1 to TRBJ1-5; possible D gene TRBD1, 6 bases. The CDR3 is 13 amino acids. V lost 4 bases and J lost 6, with 10 bases in between. CDR1 WNHNN and CDR2 SYGVQD come from the germline V gene (reference sequence). The DNA for the CDR3 is TGCGCCAGCAGTGCAGGGGCGGGTCAGCCCCAGCATTTT. This codes for CASSAGAGQPQHF.

The chain recombines TRBV2 with TRBJ2-7, with 7 nucleotides matching TRBD1. V dropped 7 bases and J dropped 4; count of bases not matched to a gene: 7. The length of the CDR3 is 13 residues. Germline CDR1 SNHLY, CDR2 FYNNEI. For the CDR3, the DNA is TGTGCCAGCATGGAAGGGGGCCTTTACGAGCAGTACTTC. Its protein product is CASMEGGLYEQYF.

This chain uses TRBV7-9 with TRBJ2-1; D is unresolved. CDR1 and CDR2 from the germline V gene are SEHNR and FQNEAQ (reference sequence). The CDR3 has 15 amino acids. Trimming cost V 8 bases and J 2 bases, with 16 bases left between them. CDR3 nucleotide sequence: TGTGCCAGCGCACCGCGGTTTGTGGCCTACAATGAGCAGTTCTTC. This codes for CASAPRFVAYNEQFF.

The rearrangement uses TRBV5-1 and TRBJ2-2, with a possible D match to TRBD2 (5 bases). V gave up 4 bases and J gave up 2 bases, with 9 bases separating them. The V gene's germline CDR1 is SGHRS and CDR2 YFSETQ. The CDR3 consists of 14 residues. Here the CDR3 reads CASSTRANTGELFF. Written as DNA, the CDR3 is TGCGCCAGCAGCACTAGGGCTAACACCGGGGAGCTGTTTTTT.

This clone has a handful of counts. This sequence joins TRBV21-1 and TRBJ1-5; TRBD1 was called by the table and not checked on the DNA. TRBV21-1 is reported as a pseudogene. CDR3 size: 15 residues. DNA for the CDR3: TGTGCCAAAAGAATGGGGGACAGGGTAAACCAGCCCCAGCATTTT. This codes for CAKRMGDRVNQPQHF.

V is TRBV29-1 and J is TRBJ2-5; a weak D match, TRBD2 (5 bases). The CDR3 runs to 13 residues. With 7 bases removed from V and 1 base from J, the gap between germline ends came to 13 bases. The germline V gene has CDR1 SQVTM and CDR2 ANQGSEA. CDR3 protein: CSASRRLQETQYF. The CDR3, as DNA: TGCAGCGCAAGCCGGAGGCTCCAAGAGACCCAGTACTTC.

The chain joins TRBV4-1 to TRBJ2-7; 7 bases fit TRBD2. Germline CDR1 is MGHRA and CDR2 is YSYEKL. V dropped 6 bases and J dropped 3; count of bases not matched to a gene: 11. The CDR3 spans 15 residues. CDR3 sequence reads: CASRHIEGGLYEQYF. CDR3 coding DNA: TGCGCCAGCAGACACATTGAGGGAGGGCTCTACGAGCAGTACTTC.

To note about this clone: An end of the junction differs from the germline gene, which may be a read error. The V gene is TRBV9, the J gene TRBJ2-3, with D tentatively TRBD1 or TRBD2 (5 bases each). The CDR3 extends over 17 amino acids. Per the germline V gene, CDR1 is SGDLS and CDR2 is YYNGEE. The CDR3 DNA follows: TGTGCCAGCAGCGTAGCTTGGGGACGGCCTAGCACGGATACGCAGTATTTT. This encodes CASSVAWGRPSTDTQYF.

This rearrangement joins TRBV13 to TRBJ2-7, with D perhaps TRBD1 or TRBD2 (5 bases each). CDR1 PRHDT and CDR2 FYEKMQ come from the germline V gene (reference sequence). V was clipped by 5 bases and J by 5 bases, with 22 bases between them. This CDR3 has 16 amino acids. CDR3 bases: TGTGCCAGCAGCCGGACCTCGGGACGGCTCGGCGACGAGCAGTACTTC. Translated, it gives CASSRTSGRLGDEQYF.

V usage is TRBV4-3 and J usage is TRBJ2-5; D might be TRBD2 (5 bases). With 0 bases removed from V and 5 bases from J, the gap between germline ends came to 19 bases. CDR1 is LGHNA, CDR2 YSLEER, per germline. This CDR3 spans 17 amino acids. For the CDR3, the DNA is TGCGCCAGCAGCCAAGATCATTCAAGCGCGGGTCGGGAGACCCAGTACTTC. Encoded protein: CASSQDHSSAGRETQYF.

This clone was counted once. This chain uses TRBV11-2 with TRBJ1-2; TRBD1 aligns across 9 bases. The V segment lost 3 bases and the J segment 7 bases; nucleotides outside the gene matches: 6. The germline gives CDR1 SGHAT, CDR2 FQNNGV. The CDR3 spans 14 residues. For the CDR3, the DNA is TGTGCCAGCAGCTTTTGGGACAGGGATCGTGGCTACACCTTC. Translated: CASSFWDRDRGYTF.

The chain combines TRBV11-3 with TRBJ2-3, with TRBD1 matching 7 bases. Losses at the gene ends were 5 bases for V and 1 base for J; bases not matched to a gene: 6. The length of the CDR3 is 15 residues. The V gene's germline CDR1 is SGHNT and CDR2 YENEEA. CDR3: CASSPTGDGTDTQYF. The CDR3 coding sequence is TGTGCCAGCAGCCCAACAGGGGACGGCACAGATACGCAGTATTTT.